This T cell receptor (beta chain) emerged from a study of shared clonotypes between healthy human individuals. Study-level findings and limits: Blood was the only sampled material, and tissue repertoires likely differ.

Each cell subset's genomic DNA was divided evenly among several immunoSEQ plates. In the authors' methods: With immunoSEQ giving junction-only sequences and no quality scores, filtering differed. Assay: immunoSEQ multiplex PCR; the TCRdb copy retains only in-frame clones and omits some. V, J and clone size are taken as reported in that table, and D and trimming were inferred from the DNA itself. The table records fewer than 550,000 clones, over 75% of them present only once. The germline V gene has CDR1 MGHRA and CDR2 YSYEKL. The CDR3 totals 17 residues. V was cut by 3 bases and J by 5 bases, with 19 bases left in between. About this clone: Its antigen is not known.

Those who donated, Caucasian adults without exception, all lived in Nashville, Tennessee. The sequencing sample was made of PBMCs. This TCR derives from a woman aged 40 to 50 in good health. Some clones in this sample may be carry-over from other donors' samples. The chain recombines TRBV4-1 with TRBJ2-2; weak D call: TRBD2 (6 bases). CDR3 amino acids: CASSQALPGTFTGELFF. DNA for the CDR3: TGCGCCAGCAGCCAGGCACTTCCCGGGACTTTTACCGGGGAGCTGTTTTTT.